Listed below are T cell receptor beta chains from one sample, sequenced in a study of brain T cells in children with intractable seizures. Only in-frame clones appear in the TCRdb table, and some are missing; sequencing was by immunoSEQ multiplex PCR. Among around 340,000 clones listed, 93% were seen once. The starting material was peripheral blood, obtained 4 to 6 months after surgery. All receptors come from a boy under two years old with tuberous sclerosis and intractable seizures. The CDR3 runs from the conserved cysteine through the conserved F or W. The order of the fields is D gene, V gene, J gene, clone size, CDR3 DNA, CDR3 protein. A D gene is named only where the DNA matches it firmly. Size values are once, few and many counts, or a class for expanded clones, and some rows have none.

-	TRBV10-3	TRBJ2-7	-	TGTGCCATCAGTGAGTACCAGGCCTACGAGCAGTACTTC	CAISEYQAYEQYF
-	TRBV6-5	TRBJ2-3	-	TGTGCCAGCAGTTACTCAGGTGGTACGCAGTATTTT	CASSYSGGTQYF
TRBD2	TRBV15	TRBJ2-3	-	TGTGCCACCAGCAGGACTATAGCGGGTAATAGCACAGATACGCAGTATTTT	CATSRTIAGNSTDTQYF
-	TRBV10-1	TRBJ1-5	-	TGCGCCAGCAGTGGGGGTTCGGCACCCCGTTTT	CASSGGSAPRF
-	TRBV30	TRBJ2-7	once	TGTGCCTGGAGTGTTGGCACCTACGAGCAGTACTTC	CAWSVGTYEQYF
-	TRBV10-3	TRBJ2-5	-	TGTGCCATCAGTGAGTCCTGGAATGCCCTTTACCAAGAGACCCAGTACTTC	CAISESWNALYQETQYF
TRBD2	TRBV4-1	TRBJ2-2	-	TGCGCCAGCAGCCCTCTTGAGCGGGGGGACACCGGGGAGCTGTTTTTT	CASSPLERGDTGELFF
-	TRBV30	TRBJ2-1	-	TGTGCCTGGGGGAAAGCCACATACAATGAGCAGTTCTTC	CAWGKATYNEQFF
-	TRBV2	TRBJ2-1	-	TGTGCCAGCAGTGACGGAGGCAATGAGCAGTTCTTC	CASSDGGNEQFF
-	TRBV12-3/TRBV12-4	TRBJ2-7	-	TGTGCCAGCAGTGGGACTGACTCCTACGAGCAGTACTTC	CASSGTDSYEQYF
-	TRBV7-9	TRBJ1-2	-	TGTGCCAGCAGCTTCACAGTTAACTATGGCTACACCTTC	CASSFTVNYGYTF
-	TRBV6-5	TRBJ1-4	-	TGTGCCAGCAGTTACTGGCAGGGGAATGAAAAACTGTTTTTT	CASSYWQGNEKLFF
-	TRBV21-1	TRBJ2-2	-	TGTGCCAGCGGGAAGGGGAACACCGGGGAGCTGTTTTTT	CASGKGNTGELFF
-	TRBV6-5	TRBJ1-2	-	TGTGCCAGCAGCTTTAGTCTGGGCGGTTATGGCTACACCTTC	CASSFSLGGYGYTF
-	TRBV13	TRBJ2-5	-	TGTGCCAGCAGCCCCGGGCGGAGGATGGAGACCCAGTACTTC	CASSPGRRMETQYF
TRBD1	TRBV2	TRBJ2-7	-	TGTGCCAGCAGTGAAAGGGGTTGGGGGACAGTCGAATACTTC	CASSERGWGTVEYF
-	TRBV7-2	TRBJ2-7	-	TGTGCCAGCAGCTTAGGGGGGGACGCCTTCTACGAGCAGTACTTC	CASSLGGDAFYEQYF
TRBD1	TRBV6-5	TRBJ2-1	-	TGTGCCAGCAGTTACTCGGGACAGGGCAATGAGCAGTTCTTC	CASSYSGQGNEQFF
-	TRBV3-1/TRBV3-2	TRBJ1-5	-	TGTGCCAGCAGCTCGAGCGAGCATCAGCCCCAGCATTTT	CASSSSEHQPQHF
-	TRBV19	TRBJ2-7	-	TGTGCCAGTACCACGACCGTCAGCTCCTACGAGCAGTACTTC	CASTTTVSSYEQYF
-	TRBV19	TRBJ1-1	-	TGTGCCAGCTCGGACGTTGCGAACACTGAAGCTTTCTTT	CASSDVANTEAFF
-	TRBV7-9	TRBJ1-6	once	TGTGCCAGCAGCCCCACAGGGAACCGCTATAATTCACCCCTCCACTTT	CASSPTGNRYNSPLHF
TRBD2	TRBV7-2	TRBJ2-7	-	TGTGCCAGCAGCTTCGAGACTAGCGGGTCCTACGAGCAGTACTTC	CASSFETSGSYEQYF
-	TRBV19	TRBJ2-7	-	TGTGCCAGTAGTACCCCTACTGGGACGGGCTACGAGCAGTACTTC	CASSTPTGTGYEQYF
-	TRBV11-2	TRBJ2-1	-	TGTGCCAGCAGCTTAGATCGGGAACAGTGGGAACACAATGAGCAGTTCTTC	CASSLDREQWEHNEQFF
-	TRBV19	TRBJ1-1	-	TGTGCCAGTAGTTCAGATGGGGGTTTCTCTGAAGCTTTCTTT	CASSSDGGFSEAFF
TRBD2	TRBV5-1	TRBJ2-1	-	TGCGCCAGCAGCTTTAGCGGGGGTTTCAATGAGCAGTTCTTC	CASSFSGGFNEQFF
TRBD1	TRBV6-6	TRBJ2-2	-	TGTGCCGGCGGACAGGGGGCGTTCGGGGAGCTGTTTTTT	CAGGQGAFGELFF
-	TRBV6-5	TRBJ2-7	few	TGTGCCAGTGGCTCCTACGAGCAGTACTTC	CASGSYEQYF
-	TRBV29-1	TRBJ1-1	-	TGCAGCGTCGCCCCCGGGGGGTTAGAAGCTTTCTTT	CSVAPGGLEAFF
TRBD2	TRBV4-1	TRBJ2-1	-	TGCGCCAGCAGCCAATTAGGACTAGCGGGAGGGCCCCCGCCGCATGAGCAGTTCTTC	CASSQLGLAGGPPPHEQFF
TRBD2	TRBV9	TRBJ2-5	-	TGTGCCAGCAGCGTAGGCGGGAGCGGAGAGACCCAGTACTTC	CASSVGGSGETQYF
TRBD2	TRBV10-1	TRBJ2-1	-	TGCGCCAGCAGTGAGCTAGCGGGAAAATCCTACAATGAGCAGTTCTTC	CASSELAGKSYNEQFF
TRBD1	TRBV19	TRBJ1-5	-	TGTGCCAGTAGTCGCCTTTGGAGGGGGCCTTGGCAGCCCCAGCATTTT	CASSRLWRGPWQPQHF
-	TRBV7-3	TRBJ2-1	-	TGTGCCAGCAGCTTAGGGTCCGACAATGAGCAGTTCTTC	CASSLGSDNEQFF
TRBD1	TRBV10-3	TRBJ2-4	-	TGTGCCATCAGTGATCAGTCAGGGGGTTCGGCCAAAAACATTCAGTACTTC	CAISDQSGGSAKNIQYF
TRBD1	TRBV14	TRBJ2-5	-	TGTGCCAGCAGCCAAGTTTGGACAGGGAGGGAGACCCAGTACTTC	CASSQVWTGRETQYF
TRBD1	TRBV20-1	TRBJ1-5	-	TGCAGTGCTAGTCGCGCTGCTCCAGGGACAGGGGTTCAGCCCCAGCATTTT	CSASRAAPGTGVQPQHF
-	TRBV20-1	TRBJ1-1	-	TGCAGTGCTAGCGCGTGGGCTGAAGCTTTCTTT	CSASAWAEAFF
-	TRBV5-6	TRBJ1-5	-	TGTGCCAGCAGCTCCGTAAATCAGCCCCAGCATTTT	CASSSVNQPQHF
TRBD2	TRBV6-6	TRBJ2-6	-	TGTGCCAGCAGTCGGACTAGCGGGAGCTCTGGGGCCAACGTCCTGACTTTC	CASSRTSGSSGANVLTF
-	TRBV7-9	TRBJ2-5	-	TGTGCCAGCAGCCCCGAACGGTCACAAGAGACCCAGTACTTC	CASSPERSQETQYF
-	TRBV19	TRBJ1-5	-	TGTGCCAGTAGTACGGGTCTGGGGCACAATCAGCCCCAGCATTTT	CASSTGLGHNQPQHF
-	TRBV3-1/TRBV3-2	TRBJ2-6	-	TGTGCCAGCAGCCAAGACAGGTCTGGGGCCAACGTCCTGACTTTC	CASSQDRSGANVLTF
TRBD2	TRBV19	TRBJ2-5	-	TGTGCCAGTAGTTGGGAGGCTAGCGGGAGTCTCGAGACCCAGTACTTC	CASSWEASGSLETQYF
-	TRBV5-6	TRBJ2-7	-	TGTGCCAGCAGCTTTGAGGCGACAGGCGAGCAGTACTTC	CASSFEATGEQYF
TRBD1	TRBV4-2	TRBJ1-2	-	TGTGCCAGCAGCCAACCCACAGGGGGTAACTATGGCTACACCTTC	CASSQPTGGNYGYTF
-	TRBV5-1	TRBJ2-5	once	TGCGCCAGCAGCTCAGACACCTTCGGGGAGACCCAGTACTTC	CASSSDTFGETQYF
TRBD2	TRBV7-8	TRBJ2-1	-	TGTGCCAGCAGCCTCCACCCATCGGGAGGGTACAATGAGCAGTTCTTC	CASSLHPSGGYNEQFF
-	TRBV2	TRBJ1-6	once	TGTGCCAGCACCCCAAGGGGGAATTCACCCCTCCACTTT	CASTPRGNSPLHF
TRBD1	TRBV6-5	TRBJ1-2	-	TGTGCCAGCACCTCCCCCGGGACAGGGGGTTATGGCTACACCTTC	CASTSPGTGGYGYTF
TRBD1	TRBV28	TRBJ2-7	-	TGTGCCAGCAGTTTGGCCAGGACAGGGTCCTACGAGCAGTACTTC	CASSLARTGSYEQYF
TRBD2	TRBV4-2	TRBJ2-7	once	TGTGCCAGCAGCCAGCCTAGCGGGAGGGCCTCGTCCTACGAGCAGTACTTC	CASSQPSGRASSYEQYF
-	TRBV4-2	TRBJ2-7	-	TGTGCCAGCAGCCAAGATGTCACAGGGCCTCCCTTCGAGCAGTACTTC	CASSQDVTGPPFEQYF
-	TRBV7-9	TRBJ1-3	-	TGTGCCAGCAGCCCCAGAGGGGCAAGCTCTGGAAACACCATATATTTT	CASSPRGASSGNTIYF
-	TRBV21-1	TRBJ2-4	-	TGTGCCAGCAGCAAAGCGCAGGGGCCCTTAGCCAAAAACATTCAGTACTTC	CASSKAQGPLAKNIQYF
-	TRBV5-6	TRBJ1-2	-	TGTGCCAGCAGCTCGGGGAACTATGGCTACACCTTC	CASSSGNYGYTF
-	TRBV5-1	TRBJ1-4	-	TGCGCCAGCAGCTGGGACCGGGGTAATGAAAAACTGTTTTTT	CASSWDRGNEKLFF
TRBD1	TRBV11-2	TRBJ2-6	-	TGTGCCAGCAGGTCGATGGGGACAGGGGGTGGCTCTGGGGCCAACGTCCTGACTTTC	CASRSMGTGGGSGANVLTF
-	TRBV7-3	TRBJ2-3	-	TGTGCCAGCAGCTTGGGGGCTAGCCCATACACAGATACGCAGTATTTT	CASSLGASPYTDTQYF